The 29 T cell receptor beta chains given below trace back to one sample, sequenced in a study of beta chain features in type 1 diabetes listed by TCRdb under 2018. Study-wide conclusions, independent of this receptor: Type 1 diabetes patients showed a moderate but significant shortening of TCRB CDR3 length in all four CD4+ subsets.

No antigen is known for these receptors. Libraries were made using the immunoSEQ multiplex PCR assay. All of the isolated RNA was reverse transcribed with the High Capacity cDNA Reverse Transcription Kit, so expressed TCRB transcripts were sequenced. The clones in this table, taken by TCRdb from immuneACCESS, are in-frame only. Not every clone is retained; where verified, under half of the shortfall comes from an unresolved V gene, and the cause of the rest is unknown. Across this sample there are about 340,000 clones, with roughly a tenth seen only once. The ten largest account for around 1% of the sample. Sample: central memory CD4+ T cells from blood. These receptors came from a young man with type 1 diabetes.

This clone occurred a few times. The chain employs TRBV10-3 and TRBJ2-5, with D perhaps TRBD1 (5 bases). The end of the DNA fits TRBJ2-7 better, so the J call may be wrong. CDR1 and CDR2 (germline): ENHRY, SYGVKD. The CDR3 contains 12 residues. CDR3: CAISYQGYEQYF. The CDR3 DNA reads TGTGCCATCAGCTACCAGGGCTACGAGCAGTACTTC.

This clone has just a few counts. V and J are TRBV7-2 and TRBJ2-5, with no clear D. Germline loops: CDR1 SGHTA, CDR2 FQGNSA. The V gene lost 6 bases and the J gene lost 5 bases, with 10 bases spanning the gap. The CDR3 extends over 12 amino acids. The CDR3: CASRVNLETQYF. CDR3 in DNA: TGTGCCAGCAGGGTAAACTTGGAGACCCAGTACTTC.

Comments on this clone: Other DNA sequences in the same sample also yield this CDR3. The rearrangement uses TRBV5-1 and TRBJ2-1, with a tentative D call TRBD1 (6 bases). There are 14 residues in the CDR3. V shed 3 bases and J shed 3 bases, with 10 bases lying between them. CDR1 and CDR2 (germline): SGHRS, YFSETQ. In DNA, the CDR3 is TGCGCCAGCAGCTCCGGGACACTCTACAATGAGCAGTTCTTC. It is translated as CASSSGTLYNEQFF.

This sequence joins TRBV11-2 and TRBJ1-6; no clear D gene. Germline assignment: CDR1 SGHAT and CDR2 FQNNGV. This CDR3 is 13 amino acids long. Trimming shortened V by 4 bases and J by 7 bases, and 8 bases separated the two germline ends. The CDR3 DNA reads TGTGCCAGCAGCTCCAGGATAAATTCACCCCTCCACTTT. Translated: CASSSRINSPLHF.

This clone was seen a few times. The chain carries TRBV7-9 and TRBJ1-1; 9 bases match TRBD1. With V trimmed by 5 bases and J by 5 bases, 15 bases remained unmatched. The CDR3 loop spans 17 amino acids. CDR1 is SEHNR, CDR2 FQNEAQ, per germline (reference sequence). The CDR3 spells CASSQTGTGYSGTEAFF. CDR3 sequence (DNA): TGTGCCAGCAGCCAAACCGGGACAGGGTATTCGGGAACTGAAGCTTTCTTT.

This clone occurred a few times. The chain is built from TRBV27 and TRBJ1-6, with 7 positions matching TRBD1. This CDR3 is built from 13 residues. Germline loops: CDR1 MNHEY, CDR2 SMNVEV (reference sequence). After removal of 3 bases from V and 8 bases from J, the junction contained 1 base not matched to a gene. CDR3 coding DNA: TGTGCCAGCAGTTTTACAGGGGATTCACCCCTCCACTTT. Amino acids: CASSFTGDSPLHF.

This clone was found a few times. The J gene is TRBJ2-7, the V gene TRBV10-2; TRBD1 matches at 7 bases. This CDR3 has 15 residues. Germline lookup yields CDR1 WSHSY and CDR2 SAAADI. V shed 2 bases and J 2 bases; nucleotides not matched to a gene: 6. The CDR3 loop is CASSERTGLTYEQYF. The CDR3, as DNA: TGCGCCAGCAGTGAGCGGACAGGCTTAACCTACGAGCAGTACTTC.

This clone was counted only a few times. This chain uses TRBV4-1 with TRBJ2-7; D is perhaps TRBD1 (6 bases). This CDR3 has 15 amino acids. Per germline, CDR1 MGHRA and CDR2 YSYEKL. With 0 bases removed from V and 2 bases from J, the gap between germline ends came to 11 bases. For the CDR3, the DNA is TGCGCCAGCAGCCAAGAAGGGACATTTGCCTACGAGCAGTACTTC. Protein product: CASSQEGTFAYEQYF.

This clone was counted between two and nine times. The chain links TRBV2 to TRBJ1-6; unclear D gene. This CDR3 contains 20 residues. CDR1 is SNHLY, CDR2 FYNNEI, per germline. V was shortened by 2 bases and J by 1 base, with 21 bases between the two germline ends. The CDR3 here is CASSESSARSDTSYNSPLHF. CDR3 nucleotides: TGTGCCAGCAGTGAAAGTTCCGCCCGTAGCGATACGTCCTATAATTCACCCCTCCACTTT.

This clone was observed a handful of times. The chain links TRBV29-1 to TRBJ2-7; D not certain. The V end lost 4 bases, the J end lost 3 bases, and 16 bases lay between the germline ends. Germline CDR1 is SQVTM and CDR2 is ANQGSEA. CDR3 length: 14 residues. The CDR3 coding sequence is TGCAGCGTTGGAGGTGCCTTTCAACGCTACGAGCAGTACTTC. Protein sequence: CSVGGAFQRYEQYF.

CDR3: CASSERPVSGANVLTF. DNA of the CDR3: TGCGCCAGCAGTGAGCGGCCTGTCTCTGGGGCCAACGTCCTGACTTTC. The chain has TRBV10-2 and TRBJ2-6; D gene ambiguous. The germline CDR1 and CDR2 sequences are WSHSY and SAAADI. The CDR3 is 16 amino acids. Trimming took 2 bases from V and 0 from J, leaving 8 bases between them.

The J gene is TRBJ2-3, the V gene TRBV27, with D tentatively TRBD1 (5 bases). From germline, CDR1 is MNHEY and CDR2 SMNVEV (reference sequence). The V and J ends lost 4 bases and 3 bases respectively, with 17 bases between them. The CDR3 loop spans 16 amino acids. The CDR3 bases are TGTGCCAGCAGTTCAAAGGGCCTCCGGACAACAGATACGCAGTATTTT. This encodes CASSSKGLRTTDTQYF.

This chain uses TRBV11-2 with TRBJ1-6; D might be TRBD1 (6 bases). Germline V gene lookup returns CDR1 SGHAT and CDR2 FQNNGV. This CDR3 contains 15 residues. The V and J ends lost 4 bases and 10 bases respectively, with 17 bases between them. As DNA, the CDR3 is TGTGCCAGCAGCTCCCTCACAGGGCTGGGCTCACCCCTCCACTTT. Its protein product is CASSSLTGLGSPLHF.

The chain links TRBV6-5 to TRBJ1-2; a possible D gene is TRBD1 (6 bases). V lost 0 bases to trimming and J lost 6 bases, with 8 bases between them. The CDR3 consists of 13 residues. Germline CDR1 and CDR2: MNHEY and SVGAGI. CDR3 in amino acids: CASSYSQGNGYTF. Written as DNA, the CDR3 is TGTGCCAGCAGTTACTCGCAGGGGAATGGCTACACCTTC.

In its sample, this clone was seen a few times. The CDR3 reads CASSRGDSLYEQYF. The CDR3 DNA follows: TGCGCCAGCAGCCGGGGGGACAGCCTCTACGAGCAGTACTTC. The J gene is TRBJ2-7, the V gene TRBV5-1; D possibly matches TRBD1 or TRBD2 (7 bases each). The germline V and J ends were trimmed by 4 bases and 3 bases, with 14 bases remaining between them. The CDR3 is made up of 14 amino acids. Germline V lookup: CDR1 SGHRS, CDR2 YFSETQ.

The chain recombines TRBV7-2 with TRBJ2-7; tentative D call: TRBD1 (6 bases). Deletions cut 2 bases from V and 2 bases from J, with 10 bases between. CDR3 length equals 14 residues. Germline V gives CDR1 SGHTA, CDR2 FQGNSA. The CDR3 here is CASSLSRGTYEQYF. The DNA of the CDR3 is TGTGCCAGCAGCTTAAGCAGGGGAACCTACGAGCAGTACTTC.

On this clone: This sample also contains other DNA sequences that code for the same CDR3. The chain combines TRBV27 with TRBJ1-4, with D possibly TRBD1 on 5 matching bases. Trimming stripped 0 bases from V and 2 bases from J, with 7 bases between. The CDR3 is made up of 15 amino acids. The germline gives CDR1 MNHEY, CDR2 SMNVEV (reference sequence). Here the CDR3 reads CASSLSGGTNEKLFF. The CDR3, as DNA: TGTGCCAGCAGTTTATCCGGGGGGACTAATGAAAAACTGTTTTTT.

The table lists this clone with a few counts. The chain combines TRBV28 with TRBJ2-5, with D perhaps matching TRBD1 (5 bases). CDR1 is MDHEN and CDR2 is SYDVKM in the germline V gene. V was trimmed by 2 bases and J by 5 bases, leaving 12 bases between them. The CDR3 has 14 amino acids. In DNA form, the CDR3 reads TGTGCCAGCAGTTTAGCTGGGTCAGGGGAGACCCAGTACTTC. Its protein is CASSLAGSGETQYF.

This clone was detected a few times. This sequence joins TRBV5-1 and TRBJ2-7; no clear D gene. The V and J ends lost 3 bases and 3 bases respectively, with 10 bases between them. Germline lookup yields CDR1 SGHRS and CDR2 YFSETQ. The CDR3 consists of 13 residues. The CDR3 spells CASSWSSNYEQYF. The CDR3 region has the DNA TGCGCCAGCAGCTGGAGCAGTAACTACGAGCAGTACTTC.

This chain uses TRBV9 with TRBJ2-1; 11 positions agree with TRBD2. The germline V gene has CDR1 SGDLS and CDR2 YYNGEE. This CDR3 comprises 14 residues. V was pared by 5 bases and J by 8 bases, with 6 bases of the junction left unmatched. In DNA, the CDR3 is TGTGCCAGCAGTACTAGCGGGGGAGGCTATGAGCAGTTCTTC. Translating gives CASSTSGGGYEQFF.

This clone has a handful of counts. The rearrangement uses TRBV29-1 and TRBJ2-1; possible D gene TRBD1, 6 bases. Germline V gives CDR1 SQVTM, CDR2 ANQGSEA. The CDR3 has 14 residues. Trimming removed 6 bases at V and 4 bases at J, with 16 bases between. The CDR3 region has the DNA TGCAGCGTGGCCGCTAGTACAGGGTACAATGAGCAGTTCTTC. This encodes CSVAASTGYNEQFF.

CDR3 sequence (DNA): TGTGCCAGCAGCTTGGCCCCCCCAGGTACGCAGTATTTT. It codes for CASSLAPPGTQYF. The chain uses TRBV5-5 and TRBJ2-3; D remains unclear. The V and J ends lost 0 bases and 8 bases respectively, with 10 bases between them. CDR3 length equals 13 residues. The germline V gene encodes CDR1 SGHKS and CDR2 YYEKEE (reference sequence).

The chain links TRBV7-8 to TRBJ2-7; D might be TRBD1 (6 bases). Deletions cut 5 bases from V and 6 bases from J, with 17 bases between. The CDR3 spans 14 residues. The germline CDR1 and CDR2 sequences are SGHVS and FQNEAQ. The CDR3 DNA reads as TGTGCCAGCAGCCAATCAACAGGGCATCCCGAGCAGTACTTC. Translating gives CASSQSTGHPEQYF.

There are a few counts of this clone. In the same sample, other DNA sequences code for this CDR3. This chain links TRBV7-8 with TRBJ1-6; tentatively, D is TRBD1 (5 bases). Germline V gene lookup returns CDR1 SGHVS and CDR2 FQNEAQ. The CDR3 has 15 residues. V lost 0 bases to trimming and J lost 7 bases, with 10 bases between them. CDR3 DNA: TGTGCCAGCAGCTTAGCTCAGGGTGGGAATTCACCCCTCCACTTT. This encodes CASSLAQGGNSPLHF.

This chain uses TRBV7-2 with TRBJ2-3; TRBD2 aligns across 15 bases. The CDR3 runs to 13 residues. Looked up from germline, CDR1 is SGHTA and CDR2 is FQGNSA. J lost 11 bases, V lost 6 bases, and 3 bases had no gene match. CDR3 bases: TGTGCCAGCAGGAGGACTAGCGGGGGGGAGCAGTATTTT. Amino acids: CASRRTSGGEQYF. Variable domain in full (rest from reference TRBV7-2 and TRBJ2-3): GAGVSQSPSNKVTEKGKDVELRCDPISGHTALYWYRQSLGQGLEFLIYFQGNSAPDKSGLPSDRFSAERTGGSVSTLTIQRTQQEDSAVYLCASRRTSGGEQYFGPGTRLTVL.

V usage is TRBV6-1 and J usage is TRBJ1-1; D is perhaps TRBD1 (5 bases). V lost 2 bases and J 3 bases, leaving 7 bases between the germline ends. Germline V CDR1 and CDR2: MNHNS, SASEGT. The CDR3 is made up of 13 amino acids. The CDR3 sequence: CASSELGDTEAFF. The CDR3 DNA is TGTGCCAGCAGTGAACTAGGGGACACTGAAGCTTTCTTT.

This clone turned up a few times. This chain's CDR3 is CASSAENRDGQPQHF. CDR3 coding DNA: TGTGCCAGCAGTGCCGAAAACAGGGACGGACAGCCCCAGCATTTT. The chain carries TRBV6-5 and TRBJ1-5, with D perhaps matching TRBD1 (6 bases). The CDR3 is 15 amino acids. Germline CDR1 MNHEY, CDR2 SVGAGI. Deletions cut 5 bases from V and 7 bases from J, with 18 bases between.

This clone was detected a few times. The gene calls are TRBV6-5 and TRBJ1-1; D remains unclear. The CDR3 totals 15 residues. Trimming removed 4 bases at V and 5 bases at J, with 17 bases between. Germline V gives CDR1 MNHEY, CDR2 SVGAGI. CDR3 residues: CASSLESPPRTEAFF. The CDR3 coding sequence is TGTGCCAGCAGTTTAGAAAGCCCCCCCCGTACTGAAGCTTTCTTT.

The sample holds a few counts of this clone. The chain uses TRBV5-3 and TRBJ1-1; 8 bases agree with TRBD1. TRBV5-3 is filed as an ORF, its function uncertain. This CDR3 is built from 16 residues. V lost 0 bases, J lost 1 base, and 5 bases stayed unmatched. The CDR3 loop reads CARSLVRGRGNTEAFF. CDR3 in DNA: TGTGCCAGAAGCTTGGTCAGGGGGCGAGGGAACACTGAAGCTTTCTTT.